The rows below give T cell receptor beta chains drawn from one sample of a study of human T cells and chemical hapten exposure. A single record per CDR3 protein comes from TCRdb applying MiXCR to the RACE reads. The table lists 180,000 or so distinct CDR3 sequences, 30% of them singletons. Sequencing was performed on whole blood, taken in connection with sensitization to the hapten diphenylcyclopropenone (DPC). These receptors came from a woman aged 25 to 39 with alopecia areata. Some clones in this sample may be carry-over from other donors' samples. The CDR3 runs from the conserved cysteine through the conserved F or W. The D gene is left open where the match is weak. Size tells how often a clone was seen (once, few, many) or the class of an expanded clone, and some rows leave it out.

>NA|NA|TRBV9|TRBJ1-1
CASSVQVDGENTEAFF
TGTGCCAGCAGCGTACAGGTGGACGGCGAGAACACTGAAGCTTTCTTT
>TRBD1|NA|TRBV29-1|TRBJ2-7
CSVRTTGAGPYERYF
TGCAGCGTCCGAACCACAGGGGCTGGACCCTACGAGCGGTACTTC
>NA|NA|TRBV20-1|TRBJ2-2
CSAKARNTGELFF
TGCAGTGCTAAGGCCAGAAACACCGGGGAGCTGTTTTTT
>TRBD1|few|TRBV4-3|TRBJ2-2
CASRGETGYTGELFF
TGCGCCAGCAGGGGGGAGACAGGGTACACCGGGGAGCTGTTTTTT
>NA|many|TRBV5-1|TRBJ2-2
CASRPEGPGELFF
TGCGCCAGCAGACCCGAAGGACCCGGGGAGCTGTTTTTT
>TRBD1|NA|TRBV7-2|TRBJ1-2
CASSYGQGNGYTF
TGTGCCAGCAGCTATGGACAGGGGAATGGCTACACCTTC
>TRBD1|few|TRBV28|TRBJ2-7
CASSVQGGAYEQYF
TGTGCCAGCAGCGTACAGGGGGGCGCCTACGAGCAGTACTTC
>NA|few|TRBV28|TRBJ1-1
CASSSSGLRAFF
TGTGCCAGCAGTTCCTCGGGGTTACGAGCTTTCTTT
>NA|NA|TRBV28|TRBJ1-2
CASSLGSSSNYGYTF
TGTGCCAGCAGTTTAGGGTCGAGCAGCAACTATGGCTACACCTTC
>NA|NA|TRBV28|TRBJ2-5
CASSLETQYF
TGTGCCAGCAGTTTAGAGACCCAGTACTTC
>TRBD1|few|TRBV3-1|TRBJ1-5
CASSHRGDRGQPQHF
TGTGCCAGCAGCCACCGAGGGGACAGGGGTCAGCCCCAGCATTTT
>TRBD2|NA|TRBV7-2|TRBJ2-2
CASSTGLAGAGELFF
TGTGCCAGCAGCACGGGACTAGCGGGAGCCGGGGAGCTGTTTTTT
>TRBD2|few|TRBV27|TRBJ2-5
CASSLWGGGQETQYF
TGTGCCAGCAGTTTATGGGGCGGGGGACAAGAGACCCAGTACTTC
>NA|once|TRBV4-3|TRBJ1-2
CASSHVALGEHYGYTF
TGCGCCAGCAGCCACGTAGCCCTGGGGGAGCACTATGGCTACACCTTC
>NA|few|TRBV11-2|TRBJ2-5
CASSLDNRYGQETQYF
TGTGCCAGCAGCTTAGATAATCGCTACGGACAAGAGACCCAGTACTTC
>NA|NA|TRBV10-3|TRBJ2-3
CAIRTPSTDTQYF
TGTGCCATCAGGACGCCTAGCACAGATACGCAGTATTTT
>NA|NA|TRBV20-1|TRBJ1-2
CIPTSDGGLNGYTF
TGCATACCGACTTCTGACGGGGGGTTGAATGGCTACACCTTC
>NA|NA|TRBV28|TRBJ2-7
CASSDLGEQYF
TGTGCCAGCAGCGATTTAGGCGAGCAGTACTTC
>TRBD1|NA|TRBV12-3/TRBV12-4|TRBJ1-5
CASSGTGHSNQPQHF
TGTGCCAGCAGTGGGACAGGTCATAGCAATCAGCCCCAGCATTTT
>TRBD2|many|TRBV6-4|TRBJ2-1
CASSLLAGDNEQFF
TGTGCCAGCAGCCTACTAGCGGGGGACAATGAGCAGTTCTTC
>NA|few|TRBV5-1|TRBJ2-7
CASSLERPLRGEQYF
TGCGCCAGCAGCTTGGAACGGCCGCTAAGGGGCGAGCAGTACTTC
>NA|NA|TRBV12-3/TRBV12-4|TRBJ1-1
CASIEPGYTEAFF
TGTGCCAGCATAGAGCCCGGCTACACTGAAGCTTTCTTT
>NA|NA|TRBV12-3/TRBV12-4|TRBJ2-4
CASSGVGFSIQYF
TGTGCCAGCAGCGGAGTGGGGTTTTCCATTCAGTACTTC
>NA|NA|TRBV28|TRBJ1-2
CASSLLDPVGYTF
TGTGCCAGCAGTTTATTGGATCCGGTGGGCTACACCTTC
>NA|few|TRBV2|TRBJ1-1
CASSVTGGDTEAFF
TGTGCCAGCAGCGTGACAGGAGGGGACACTGAAGCTTTCTTT
>NA|NA|TRBV7-9|TRBJ2-1
CASSSQRVDEQFF
TGTGCCAGCAGCTCCCAAAGAGTCGATGAGCAGTTCTTC
>TRBD2|NA|TRBV7-9|TRBJ2-7
CASSPSRLAGAQFQYEQYF
TGTGCCAGCAGCCCGTCGCGGCTAGCGGGGGCTCAGTTCCAATACGAGCAGTACTTC
>TRBD1|NA|TRBV4-3|TRBJ1-6
CASSLTGGGYNSPLHF
TGCGCCAGCAGTCTTACAGGGGGCGGGTATAATTCACCCCTCCACTTT
>NA|few|TRBV28|TRBJ2-2
CASSSPFRELFF
TGTGCCAGCAGTTCCCCCTTCCGCGAGCTGTTTTTT
>TRBD1|few|TRBV6-4|TRBJ2-5
CASNEDRSEETQYF
TGTGCCAGCAATGAGGACAGGAGTGAGGAGACCCAGTACTTC
>NA|NA|TRBV11-1|TRBJ1-6
CASSQMGRGRNSPLHF
TGTGCCAGCAGCCAGATGGGCAGGGGACGTAATTCACCCCTCCACTTT
>NA|NA|TRBV4-2|TRBJ1-4
CASSQLPGAGGEKLFF
TGTGCCAGCAGCCAACTGCCGGGAGCCGGGGGTGAAAAACTGTTTTTT
>NA|NA|TRBV7-2|TRBJ1-6
CASSLVTGSPLHF
TGTGCCAGCAGCTTAGTTACGGGTTCACCCCTCCACTTT
>TRBD2|NA|TRBV5-1|TRBJ2-1
CASSTLGGYENEQFF
TGCGCCAGCAGCACGCTGGGAGGGTATGAAAATGAGCAGTTCTTC
>NA|NA|TRBV29-1|TRBJ2-5
CSVARGVLKTQYF
TGCAGCGTTGCTAGGGGGGTTTTAAAGACCCAGTACTTC
>TRBD2|NA|TRBV6-2/TRBV6-3|TRBJ2-3
CASSWTSGNTDTQYF
TGTGCCAGCAGTTGGACTAGCGGGAACACAGATACGCAGTATTTT
>NA|few|TRBV11-1|TRBJ2-1
CASSLKRNYNEQFF
TGTGCCAGCAGCTTAAAGCGGAACTACAATGAGCAGTTCTTC
>NA|few|TRBV6-5|TRBJ1-1
CASRRIGVMNTEAFF
TGTGCCAGCAGAAGAATAGGGGTTATGAACACTGAAGCTTTCTTT
>TRBD1|NA|TRBV29-1|TRBJ1-2
CSATGAGDNYGYTF
TGCAGCGCCACAGGGGCAGGGGATAACTATGGCTACACCTTC
>NA|NA|TRBV10-3|TRBJ1-4
CAISDFGLNNEKLFF
TGTGCCATCAGTGATTTCGGACTAAATAATGAAAAACTGTTTTTT
>TRBD2|many|TRBV28|TRBJ2-5
CASTPGLAGTQYF
TGTGCCAGCACTCCCGGACTAGCGGGAACCCAGTACTTC
>NA|NA|TRBV7-2|TRBJ1-2
CASSLYGYYGYTF
TGTGCCAGCAGCTTATACGGATACTATGGCTACACCTTC
>NA|NA|TRBV15|TRBJ2-3
CATGSRPDTDTQYF
TGTGCCACCGGTAGTCGTCCCGACACAGATACGCAGTATTTT
>TRBD1|NA|TRBV6-1|TRBJ1-1
CASRDGTGLNTEAFF
TGTGCCAGCAGAGACGGGACAGGGTTGAACACTGAAGCTTTCTTT
>NA|NA|TRBV29-1|TRBJ1-2
CSVGITGISYGEPLYGYTF
TGCAGCGTTGGGATTACAGGGATATCGTATGGGGAACCACTTTATGGCTACACCTTC
>NA|few|TRBV28|TRBJ2-2
CASSLSGPGELFF
TGTGCCAGCAGTTTGTCAGGGCCCGGGGAGCTGTTTTTT
>NA|NA|TRBV9|TRBJ1-5
CASSVDYSNQPQHF
TGTGCCAGCAGCGTTGATTATAGCAATCAGCCCCAGCATTTT
>TRBD1|NA|TRBV20-1|TRBJ1-2
CSAAQGNYGYTF
TGCAGTGCTGCACAGGGGAACTATGGCTACACCTTC
>TRBD2|few|TRBV24-1|TRBJ2-3
CATSDASSGSTDTQYF
TGTGCCACCAGTGATGCATCTAGCGGGAGCACAGATACGCAGTATTTT
>NA|few|TRBV11-1|TRBJ1-6
CASSLRPGWDSPLHF
TGTGCCAGCAGCCTCCGTCCGGGATGGGATTCACCCCTCCACTTT
>TRBD2|NA|TRBV5-4|TRBJ2-2
CASSPRTSGIKAGELFF
TGTGCCAGCAGCCCGCGGACTAGCGGGATAAAAGCCGGGGAGCTGTTTTTT
>NA|NA|TRBV7-9|TRBJ2-1
CASIEDSTYNEQFF
TGTGCCAGCATCGAGGACAGTACCTACAATGAGCAGTTCTTC